These 16 T cell receptor beta chains share one sample of origin, sequenced in a study of shared clonotypes between healthy human individuals (dated by TCRdb to about 2020). Library generation was performed with the immunoSEQ multiplex PCR assay. TCRdb re-hosts the immuneACCESS table, in-frame sequences only. Its copies lack some clones; in the studies checked, an unresolved V gene accounts for under half of them, and the cause for the rest is not known. This sample comprises about 480,000 clones, roughly 79% of them detected only once. Under 15% of the sample belongs to the ten largest clones. The sample comprised PBMCs. These receptors were taken from a woman aged 40 to 49 in good health. Some clones in this sample may be carry-over from other donors' samples.

The chain is built from TRBV29-1 and TRBJ2-1; 13 nucleotides line up with TRBD2. This CDR3 has 11 residues. Germline lookup yields CDR1 SQVTM and CDR2 ANQGSEA. V lost 7 bases, J lost 14 bases, and 5 bases stayed unmatched. The DNA for the CDR3 is TGCAGCGCTGGACTAGCGGGAGTTGAGTTCTTC. Protein product: CSAGLAGVEFF.

Concerning this clone: The same CDR3 also results from other DNA sequences found in this sample. The rearrangement uses TRBV9 and TRBJ2-7, with a weak D call TRBD1 (6 bases). Trimming removed 0 bases at V and 2 bases at J, with 9 bases between. CDR3 length: 14 residues. CDR1 is SGDLS, CDR2 YYNGEE, per germline. The CDR3, as DNA: TGTGCCAGCAGCGTAGGTGGGGGCACCTACGAGCAGTACTTC. It translates to CASSVGGGTYEQYF.

A remark on this clone: This sample also contains other DNA sequences that code for the same CDR3. J is TRBJ1-1 and V is TRBV29-1, with 7 bases fitting TRBD1. The length of the CDR3 is 13 residues. The V and J ends lost 7 bases and 0 bases, in that order; junction bases with no gene match: 5. Germline CDR1 reads SQVTM; CDR2 reads ANQGSEA. CDR3 in amino acids: CSAGDSLNTEAFF. In DNA form, the CDR3 reads TGCAGCGCTGGGGACAGCCTGAACACTGAAGCTTTCTTT.

This chain joins TRBV19 and TRBJ2-2, with D tentatively TRBD1 or TRBD2 (5 bases each). This CDR3 contains 14 residues. The germline CDR1 and CDR2 sequences are LNHDA and SQIVND (reference sequence). With 3 bases removed from V and 8 bases from J, the gap between germline ends came to 13 bases. CDR3 bases: TGTGCCAGTAGTATTCGGGGCGGTACGGGGGAGCTGTTTTTT. Protein product: CASSIRGGTGELFF.

V and J are TRBV14 and TRBJ2-1, with TRBD2 matching over 12 bases. With V trimmed by 4 bases and J by 14 bases, 6 bases remained unmatched. From germline, CDR1 is SGHDN and CDR2 FVKESK. This CDR3 is built from 13 residues. CDR3 region: CASSLTSGRMEFF. The CDR3 DNA reads TGTGCCAGCAGCCTGACTAGCGGGAGAATGGAGTTCTTC.

The V call is TRBV19, the J call TRBJ2-2; the D gene is possibly TRBD2 (6 bases). V gave up 3 bases and J gave up 7 bases, with 27 bases separating them. This CDR3 contains 19 residues. The germline gives CDR1 LNHDA, CDR2 SQIVND (reference sequence). Here the CDR3 reads CASSILLVIRRGRGGELFF. The CDR3 DNA reads TGTGCCAGTAGTATTCTTCTGGTCATTCGGCGGGGAAGGGGCGGGGAGCTGTTTTTT.

The V call is TRBV7-6, the J call TRBJ2-5, with 10 bases lining up with TRBD1. Unmatched junction bases numbered 17, after V lost 1 base and J lost 6 bases. The germline CDR1 and CDR2 sequences are SGHVS and FNYEAQ. The CDR3 runs 19 residues. CDR3 nucleotides: TGTGCCAGCAGCTTAGGAAGGCGGGACAGGGGAGTGCACAAAAAGACCCAGTACTTC. Amino acid sequence: CASSLGRRDRGVHKKTQYF. The full variable domain, its missing parts supplied by reference TRBV7-6 and TRBJ2-5, is GAGVSQSPRYKVTKRGQDVALRCDPISGHVSLYWYRQALGQGPEFLTYFNYEAQQDKSGLPNDRFSAERPEGSISTLTIQRTEQRDSAMYRCASSLGRRDRGVHKKTQYFGPGTRLLVL.

Details on this clone: A far larger clone is one base from this, pointing to a likely read error. The same CDR3 is also encoded by other DNA sequences in this sample. This chain uses TRBV6-1 with TRBJ2-7; D is unresolved. The germline gives CDR1 MNHNS, CDR2 SASEGT. This CDR3 has 12 residues. V was pared by 3 bases and J by 2 bases, with 5 bases between. The CDR3 DNA reads TGTGCCAGCAGTGACTTGCCCTACGAGCAGTACTTC. Translated: CASSDLPYEQYF.

The genes are TRBV9 and TRBJ2-3; TRBD2 matches 13 bases. In germline, CDR1 is SGDLS, CDR2 YYNGEE. After removal of 0 bases from V and 5 bases from J, the junction contained 3 bases not matched to a gene. CDR3 length: 16 amino acids. The CDR3 DNA reads as TGTGCCAGCAGCGTAGGACTAGCGGGAGGAGTAGATACGCAGTATTTT. It is translated as CASSVGLAGGVDTQYF.

V usage is TRBV18 and J usage is TRBJ2-1; D is unresolved. This CDR3 has 12 residues. CDR1 KGHSH and CDR2 LQKENI come from the germline V gene. Between the trimmed V and J ends, which lost 4 bases and 9 bases, there was a span of 10 bases. The CDR3 spells CASSLLRSEQFF. Written as DNA, the CDR3 is TGTGCCAGCTCACTCCTAAGGAGTGAGCAGTTCTTC.

This chain joins TRBV27 and TRBJ2-2; either TRBD1 or TRBD2 may fit D (6 bases each). There are 16 residues in the CDR3. Trimming pared 0 bases from V and 4 bases from J, leaving 12 bases between. Germline CDR1 MNHEY, CDR2 SMNVEV (reference sequence). CDR3 in amino acids: CASSLSLGGLTGELFF. The CDR3 coding sequence is TGTGCCAGCAGTTTATCCTTAGGGGGGCTCACCGGGGAGCTGTTTTTT.

In this sample, this clone turned up once. The chain has TRBV4-3 and TRBJ1-4, with TRBD1 identical over 9 bases. The J segment lost 5 bases and the V segment lost 5 bases, leaving 0 bases of the junction unmatched. The CDR3 covers 13 residues. Germline V gene lookup returns CDR1 LGHNA and CDR2 YSLEER. CDR3 DNA: TGCGCCAGCAGCGGGACAGGGAATGAAAAACTGTTTTTT. Translating gives CASSGTGNEKLFF.

The V call is TRBV6-4, the J call TRBJ2-2; perhaps D is TRBD1 or TRBD2 (5 bases each). The CDR3 loop spans 14 amino acids. The V end was cut by 6 bases, the J end by 6 bases, with 14 bases between. Germline V lookup: CDR1 MRHNA, CDR2 SNTAGT. This CDR3 is CASRGDPQSGELFF. Here the CDR3 DNA reads TGTGCCAGCAGGGGGGACCCGCAATCCGGGGAGCTGTTTTTT.

This chain connects TRBV11-2 to TRBJ1-4; D call uncertain. Per the germline V gene, CDR1 is SGHAT and CDR2 is FQNNGV. The CDR3 is made up of 15 amino acids. Trimming took off 1 base at V and 5 bases at J, with 11 bases between the two ends. Here the CDR3 reads CASSLAPTRNEKLFF. Written as DNA, the CDR3 is TGTGCCAGCAGCTTAGCCCCTACTCGGAATGAAAAACTGTTTTTT. Based on the CDR3 plus reference TRBV11-2 and TRBJ1-4, the full variable domain is EAGVAQSPRYKIIEKRQSVAFWCNPISGHATLYWYQQILGQGPKLLIQFQNNGVVDDSQLPKDRFSAERLKGVDSTLKIQPAKLEDSAVYLCASSLAPTRNEKLFFGSGTQLSVL.

This clone has more than one count but fewer than ten. The junction does not match germline at one end; this may be a read error. The sample contains more than one DNA sequence encoding this CDR3. The chain carries TRBV7-7 and TRBJ1-1; D uncertain. The CDR3 has 13 amino acids. CDR1 is SSHAT and CDR2 is FNYEAQ in the germline V gene (reference sequence). CDR3 in amino acids: CASSFSEGTEAFF. The CDR3, as DNA: TGTGCTAGCAGCTTCTCAGAGGGCACTGAAGCTTTCTTT.

V usage is TRBV10-2 and J usage is TRBJ1-5; possible D gene TRBD1, 5 bases. CDR3 length: 15 amino acids. Trimming removed 0 bases at V and 2 bases at J, with 8 bases between. Germline V CDR1 and CDR2: WSHSY, SAAADI. The CDR3 DNA follows: TGCGCCAGCAGTGAGTCGAGCAGGGGCAATCAGCCCCAGCATTTT. It is translated as CASSESSRGNQPQHF.